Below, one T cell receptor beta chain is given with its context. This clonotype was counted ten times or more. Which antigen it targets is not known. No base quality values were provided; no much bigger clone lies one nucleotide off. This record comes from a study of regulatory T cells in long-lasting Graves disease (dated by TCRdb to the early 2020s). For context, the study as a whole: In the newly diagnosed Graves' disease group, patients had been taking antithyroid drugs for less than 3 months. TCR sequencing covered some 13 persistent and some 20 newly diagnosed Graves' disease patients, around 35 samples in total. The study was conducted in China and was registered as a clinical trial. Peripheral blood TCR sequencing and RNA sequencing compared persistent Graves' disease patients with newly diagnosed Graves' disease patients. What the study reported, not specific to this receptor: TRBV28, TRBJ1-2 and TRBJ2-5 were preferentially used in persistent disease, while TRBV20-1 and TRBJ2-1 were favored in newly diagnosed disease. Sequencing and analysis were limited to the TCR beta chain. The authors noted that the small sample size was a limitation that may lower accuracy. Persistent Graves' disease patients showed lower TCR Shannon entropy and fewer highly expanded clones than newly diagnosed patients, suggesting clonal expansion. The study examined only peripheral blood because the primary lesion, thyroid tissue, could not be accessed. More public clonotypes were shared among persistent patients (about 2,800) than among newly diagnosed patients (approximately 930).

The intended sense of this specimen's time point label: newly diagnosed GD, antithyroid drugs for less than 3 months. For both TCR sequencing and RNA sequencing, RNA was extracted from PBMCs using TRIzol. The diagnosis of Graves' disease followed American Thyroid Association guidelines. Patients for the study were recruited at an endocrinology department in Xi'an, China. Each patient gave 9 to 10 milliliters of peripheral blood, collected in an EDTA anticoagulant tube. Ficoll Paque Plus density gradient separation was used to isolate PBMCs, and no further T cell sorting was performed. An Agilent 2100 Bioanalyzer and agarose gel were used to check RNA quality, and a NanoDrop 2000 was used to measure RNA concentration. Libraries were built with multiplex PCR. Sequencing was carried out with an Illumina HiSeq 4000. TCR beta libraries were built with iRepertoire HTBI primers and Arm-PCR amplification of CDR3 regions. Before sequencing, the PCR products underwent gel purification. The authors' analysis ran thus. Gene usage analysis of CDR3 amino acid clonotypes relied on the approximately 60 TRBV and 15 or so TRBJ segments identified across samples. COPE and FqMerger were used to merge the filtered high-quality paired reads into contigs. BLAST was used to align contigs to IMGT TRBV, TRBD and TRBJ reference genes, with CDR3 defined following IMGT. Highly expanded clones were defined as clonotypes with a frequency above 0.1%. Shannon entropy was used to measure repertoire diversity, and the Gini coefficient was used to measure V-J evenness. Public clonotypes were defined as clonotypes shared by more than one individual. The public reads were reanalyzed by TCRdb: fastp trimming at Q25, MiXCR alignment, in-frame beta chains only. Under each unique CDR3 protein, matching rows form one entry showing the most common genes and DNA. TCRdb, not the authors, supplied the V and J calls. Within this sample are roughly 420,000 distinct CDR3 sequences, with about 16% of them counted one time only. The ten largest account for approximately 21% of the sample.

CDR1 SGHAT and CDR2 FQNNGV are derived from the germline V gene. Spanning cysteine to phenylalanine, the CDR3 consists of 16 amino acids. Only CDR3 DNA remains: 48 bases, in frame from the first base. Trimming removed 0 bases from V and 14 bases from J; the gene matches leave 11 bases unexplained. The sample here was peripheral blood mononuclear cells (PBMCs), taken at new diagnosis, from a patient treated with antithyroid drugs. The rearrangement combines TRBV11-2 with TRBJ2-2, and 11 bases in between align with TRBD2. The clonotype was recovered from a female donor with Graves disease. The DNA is TGTGCCAGCAGCTTAGATCGGAGGGGGCTAGCGGGAGGACTGTTTTTT. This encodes CASSLDRRGLAGGLFF.